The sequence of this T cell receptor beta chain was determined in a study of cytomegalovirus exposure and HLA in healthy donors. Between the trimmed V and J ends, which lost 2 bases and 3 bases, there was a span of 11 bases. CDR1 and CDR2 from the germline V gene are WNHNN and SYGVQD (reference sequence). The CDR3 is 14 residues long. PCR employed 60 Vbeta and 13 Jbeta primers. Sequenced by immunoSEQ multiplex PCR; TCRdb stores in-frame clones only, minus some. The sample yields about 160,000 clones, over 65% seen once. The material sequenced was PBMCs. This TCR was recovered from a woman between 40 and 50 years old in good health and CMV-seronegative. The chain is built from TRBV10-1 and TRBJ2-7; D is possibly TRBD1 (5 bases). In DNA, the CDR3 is TGCGCCAGCAGTGAGCCGGACATATTCTACGAGCAGTACTTC. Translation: CASSEPDIFYEQYF.